The 26 T cell receptor beta chains in this list originate from one sample, sequenced in a study of breast tumors, draining lymph nodes, adjacent tissues. Breast cancer patients provided tissue from their axillary draining lymph nodes. MiXCR, applied by TCRdb to the multiplex PCR reads, yields one record per CDR3 protein. The data contain more than 100,000 distinct CDR3 sequences, under 25% of them singletons. Specimen: axillary lymph node tissue. Receptors originate from a female donor with breast cancer. Some clones in this sample may be carry-over from other donors' samples.

This clonotype was picked up many times. The chain employs TRBV20-1 and TRBJ2-1; D is undetermined. From germline, CDR1 is DFQATT and CDR2 SNEGSKA (reference sequence). The CDR3 is made up of 12 amino acids. Trimming pared 3 bases from V and 8 bases from J, leaving 11 bases between. CDR3 in DNA: TGCAGTGCTAGCGGAAGGACGGATGAGCAGTTCTTC. Its protein is CSASGRTDEQFF.

The table lists this clonotype with a few counts. The chain uses TRBV27 and TRBJ2-3, with 13 bases that match TRBD2. The germline V gene has CDR1 MNHEY and CDR2 SMNVEV (reference sequence). The ends lost 6 bases at V and 6 bases at J; junction bases unmatched: 9. This CDR3 contains 16 residues. The CDR3 loop is CASSPGLAGRWDTQYF. The CDR3 bases are TGTGCCAGCAGCCCGGGACTAGCGGGACGTTGGGATACGCAGTATTTT.

This clonotype was seen more than once but under ten times. A much larger clone differs from this one at a single base, so this may be a read error. The gene calls are TRBV7-3 and TRBJ2-3; the match to TRBD2 covers 10 bases. CDR1 and CDR2 (germline): SGHTA, FQGTGA. The CDR3 extends over 14 amino acids. The trim removed 7 bases at V and 2 bases at J, leaving 3 bases unmatched. The CDR3: CASTSGRATDTQYF. The CDR3 coding sequence is TGTGCCAGCACCAGCGGGAGGGCCACAGATACGCAGTATTTT.

At least ten counts were recorded for this clonotype. CDR3 bases: TGCAGTGCTAGAGATCAGGGGGGGAGGGCCTCCGGTGGCACAGATACGCAGTATTTT. Amino acids: CSARDQGGRASGGTDTQYF. J is TRBJ2-3 and V is TRBV20-1; D may correspond to TRBD1 or TRBD2 (7 bases each). V gave up 0 bases and J gave up 1 base, with 23 bases separating them. CDR3 length: 19 amino acids. CDR1 DFQATT and CDR2 SNEGSKA come from the germline V gene (reference sequence).

As to this clonotype: Given a much more abundant clone one base away, this may be a read error. The chain carries TRBV27 and TRBJ2-5, with D possibly TRBD1 on 6 matching bases. Germline values: CDR1 MNHEY, CDR2 SMNVEV (reference sequence). V was pared by 6 bases and J by 2 bases, with 16 bases between. The CDR3 consists of 15 residues. CDR3 nucleotide sequence: TGTGCCAGCAGGCCAGGGGTACGTGGGCAAGAGACCCAGTACTTC. Translation gives CASRPGVRGQETQYF.

This clonotype was seen at least ten times. The chain uses TRBV27 and TRBJ2-7; tentatively, D is TRBD1 (5 bases). Germline V gene sequence: CDR1 MNHEY, CDR2 SMNVEV (reference sequence). Between the trimmed V and J ends, which lost 3 bases and 3 bases, there was a span of 18 bases. The CDR3 covers 16 residues. This chain's CDR3 is CASSFFKIDSHYEQYF. The CDR3 DNA follows: TGTGCCAGCAGTTTTTTTAAAATCGACAGTCACTACGAGCAGTACTTC.

This clonotype was recorded at least ten times. This sequence joins TRBV7-9 and TRBJ1-4, with 7 bases aligning to TRBD1. CDR3 length: 15 amino acids. Germline assignment: CDR1 SEHNR and CDR2 FQNEAQ (reference sequence). V was pared by 4 bases and J by 3 bases, with 5 bases of the junction left unmatched. CDR3 coding DNA: TGTGCCAGCAGCTCTACAGGGGTGCCTAATGAAAAACTGTTTTTT. Its translation is CASSSTGVPNEKLFF.

This clonotype was seen many times. The chain joins TRBV5-1 to TRBJ2-7; D unresolved. V was shortened by 1 base and J by 1 base, with 6 bases between the two germline ends. The CDR3 runs to 13 residues. CDR1 SGHRS and CDR2 YFSETQ come from the germline V gene. The CDR3 DNA reads as TGCGCCAGCAGCTTGAGCCTATCCTACGAGCAGTACTTC. The encoded protein is CASSLSLSYEQYF. Full variable domain (rest looked up from reference TRBV5-1 and TRBJ2-7): KAGVTQTPRYLIKTRGQQVTLSCSPISGHRSVSWYQQTPGQGLQFLFEYFSETQRNKGNFPGRFSGRQFSNSRSEMNVSTLELGDSALYLCASSLSLSYEQYFGPGTRLTVT.

There are many counts of this clonotype. The chain joins TRBV3-1 to TRBJ2-7; either TRBD1 or TRBD2 may fit D (5 bases each). V lost 1 base and J 3 bases, leaving 13 bases between the germline ends. CDR1 and CDR2 from the germline V gene are LGHDT and YNNKEL (reference sequence). This CDR3 has 15 residues. CDR3 bases: TGTGCCAGCAGCCAAGTCCCGGGACCAAACTACGAGCAGTACTTC. It encodes CASSQVPGPNYEQYF.

This clonotype was found many times. The V and J genes are TRBV4-2 and TRBJ2-3; TRBD1 aligns across 7 bases. CDR3 length equals 15 residues. V shed 5 bases and J 0 bases; nucleotides not matched to a gene: 5. Germline-derived CDR1 and CDR2 are LGHNA and YNFKEQ. The CDR3 spells CASSSGTVSTDTQYF. The DNA for the CDR3 is TGTGCCAGCAGCAGTGGGACAGTTAGCACAGATACGCAGTATTTT.

This clonotype was counted at least ten times. The rearrangement links TRBV5-6 to TRBJ2-1; TRBD1 matches 12 bases. The germline CDR1 and CDR2 sequences are SGHDT and YYEEEE. The V and J ends lost 4 bases and 7 bases, in that order; junction bases with no gene match: 9. There are 16 residues in the CDR3. The CDR3 coding sequence is TGTGCCAGCAGCCCGACCGGGACAGGGGGCTTTAATGAGCAGTTCTTC. Translating it yields CASSPTGTGGFNEQFF.

This clonotype showed up many times. The chain combines TRBV19 with TRBJ1-4; D gene ambiguous. V lost 3 bases and J lost 0, with 8 bases in between. The germline V gene encodes CDR1 LNHDA and CDR2 SQIVND (reference sequence). The CDR3 length is 15 residues. CDR3 nucleotides: TGTGCCAGTAGTATCGTCGACGCAACTAATGAAAAACTGTTTTTT. Translated, it gives CASSIVDATNEKLFF.

As for this clonotype: This may be a read error, as it is one base from a much larger clone. The J gene is TRBJ1-6, the V gene TRBV27; D unclear. Germline V gene lookup returns CDR1 MNHEY and CDR2 SMNVEV (reference sequence). There are 16 residues in the CDR3. CDR3 residues: CASSLGLGGLNSPPHF. CDR3 DNA sequence: TGTGCCAGCAGTTTAGGCTTGGGTGGCCTTAATTCACCCCCCCACTTT.

This clonotype showed up many times. The CDR3 coding sequence is TGTGCCAGCGGGAGAGGGACAGGGGGTGGAGGCTACACCTTC. It is translated as CASGRGTGGGGYTF. The V gene is TRBV6-5, the J gene TRBJ1-2, with TRBD1 matching over 11 bases. The germline V gene encodes CDR1 MNHEY and CDR2 SVGAGI. CDR3 length equals 14 residues. The trim removed 8 bases at V and 8 bases at J, leaving 10 bases unmatched.

This clonotype was seen many times. This rearrangement joins TRBV20-1 to TRBJ2-7; 9 nucleotides align to TRBD1. The CDR3 contains 15 residues. J lost 4 bases, V lost 1 base, and 8 bases had no gene match. CDR1 DFQATT and CDR2 SNEGSKA come from the germline V gene (reference sequence). The CDR3 coding sequence is TGCAGTGCTAGAGCGTCTCCGGGACAGGGTTACGAGCAGTACTTC. This gives the protein CSARASPGQGYEQYF.

This clonotype was observed many times. This sequence joins TRBV12-3 or TRBV12-4 and TRBJ2-1, with 7 bases lining up with TRBD1. V shed 4 bases and J 6 bases; nucleotides not matched to a gene: 9. This CDR3 is 15 amino acids long. CDR3 loop: CASSSPANRGNEQFF. In nucleotides, the CDR3 is TGTGCCAGCAGTTCCCCCGCCAACAGGGGCAATGAGCAGTTCTTC.

As to this clonotype: A much larger clone lies a single base off, so this may be a read error. The final CDR3 position lacks the conserved phenylalanine or tryptophan, pointing to a likely read error. J is TRBJ2-2 and V is TRBV5-1, with a possible D match to TRBD2 (5 bases). CDR1 is SGHRS, CDR2 YFSETQ, per germline. The CDR3 spans 14 residues. Between the trimmed V and J ends, which lost 0 bases and 8 bases, there was a span of 11 bases. The CDR3 bases are TGCGCCAGCAGCTTGGCGAGGCGGGCTGGGGAGCTGTTTTCT. This sequence encodes CASSLARRAGELFS.

This clonotype has at least ten counts. The chain carries TRBV7-9 and TRBJ2-7; possible D gene TRBD2, 6 bases. Trimming removed 4 bases at V and 7 bases at J, with 14 bases between. Germline lookup yields CDR1 SEHNR and CDR2 FQNEAQ (reference sequence). CDR3 length: 13 residues. Here the CDR3 reads CASSWDSYGEQYF. Written as DNA, the CDR3 is TGTGCCAGCAGCTGGGACTCCTATGGGGAGCAGTACTTC.

This clonotype was seen many times. The chain links TRBV7-4 to TRBJ2-7, with D uncertain. With 5 bases removed from V and 7 bases from J, the gap between germline ends came to 9 bases. The CDR3 has 11 amino acids. The germline CDR1 and CDR2 sequences are SGHVT and SQSDAQ. This CDR3 is CASSPPSEQYF. The CDR3, as DNA: TGTGCCAGCAGCCCCCCGTCAGAGCAGTACTTC.

The chain has TRBV28 and TRBJ2-3; 10 bases are a match to TRBD1. The CDR3 is 12 residues long. Germline V CDR1 and CDR2: MDHEN, SYDVKM. V gave up 10 bases and J gave up 5 bases; unmatched junction bases: 3. In nucleotides, the CDR3 is TGTGCCATAGGACAGGGGGTAGATACGCAGTATTTT. Translated, it gives CAIGQGVDTQYF.

Worth noting for this clonotype: Given a much more abundant clone one base away, this may be a read error. This chain uses TRBV11-3 with TRBJ2-7, with D maybe TRBD1 (6 bases). Deletions cut 8 bases from V and 4 bases from J, with 12 bases between. The germline V gene has CDR1 SGHNT and CDR2 YENEEA. The CDR3 runs 12 residues. The CDR3 is CASGQQGYEQYF. The CDR3 DNA is TGTGCCAGCGGCCAACAGGGTTACGAGCAGTACTTC.

Of note for this clonotype: At one end the junction does not follow the germline gene, possibly because of a read error. The CDR3 region is CASSPWDRGEQYF. The CDR3 bases are TGCGCCAGCTCACCCTGGGACAGGGGCGAGCAGTACTTC. The rearrangement links TRBV18 to TRBJ2-7, with 10 bases matching TRBD1. Germline CDR1 KGHSH, CDR2 LQKENI. The CDR3 has 13 amino acids.

This clonotype was recorded many times. V usage is TRBV9 and J usage is TRBJ2-1; 14 nucleotides align to TRBD2. The CDR3 runs to 16 residues. The junction had 8 bases not matched to a gene; V was cut back by 3 bases and J by 9 bases. Per the germline V gene, CDR1 is SGDLS and CDR2 is YYNGEE. The CDR3 spells CASSDTGTSGRFEQFF. The DNA for the CDR3 is TGTGCCAGCAGCGACACCGGGACTAGCGGGAGATTTGAGCAGTTCTTC.

This clonotype was counted at least ten times. The chain joins TRBV10-3 to TRBJ2-2, with 8 bases lining up with TRBD1. The V segment lost 10 bases and the J segment 0 bases; nucleotides outside the gene matches: 4. This CDR3 spans 14 amino acids. CDR1 ENHRY and CDR2 SYGVKD come from the germline V gene. This chain's CDR3 is CATKGQANTGELFF. CDR3 nucleotides: TGTGCCACCAAGGGACAGGCGAACACCGGGGAGCTGTTTTTT.

This clonotype appeared many times. The chain employs TRBV12-3 or TRBV12-4 and TRBJ2-7; D gene unclear. This CDR3 is built from 12 residues. V shed 5 bases and J shed 3 bases, with 8 bases lying between them. Here the CDR3 reads CASSNRYYEQYF. The DNA of the CDR3 is TGTGCCAGCAGTAATAGATACTACGAGCAGTACTTC.

Of note for this clonotype: Without the conserved terminal phenylalanine or tryptophan, this CDR3 likely stems from a read error. The V and J genes are TRBV6-1 and TRBJ2-4; TRBD1 matches 7 bases. The CDR3 is 16 residues long. V was pared by 0 bases and J by 6 bases, with 8 bases of the junction left unmatched. Germline assignment: CDR1 MNHNS and CDR2 SASEGT. CDR3 in DNA: TGTGCCAGCAGTGAAGCGGGGGAACAGGGGAGAAACATTCAGTACCTC. Translating gives CASSEAGEQGRNIQYL.